Sequencing of this T cell receptor beta chain was carried out in a study of blood T cell repertoires in COVID-19. The wider study: Material from acute and convalescent COVID-19 was sourced from the United States, Italy and Spain.

Germline V gene lookup returns CDR1 SGDLS and CDR2 YYNGEE. The CDR3 has 15 amino acids. V was shortened by 0 bases and J by 2 bases, with 10 bases between the two germline ends. Participant-reported clinical history was the basis for cohort assignment. The study counted Cohort 3 donors as recovered given two negative PCRs, clearance, or symptom resolution. The authors' processing: Nucleated cell counts were estimated from reference gene primer amplification. Sequenced by immunoSEQ multiplex PCR; TCRdb stores in-frame clones only, minus some. V and J calls plus clone size are reproduced from that table; the DNA served to infer D and trimming. Found here are 300,000 to 400,000 clones, around 90% of them singletons; the top ten hold less than 1.5%.

This sequence joins TRBV9 and TRBJ2-3; D is possibly TRBD1 (6 bases). Material for sequencing was PBMCs or T cells enriched from blood (not recorded which). The sequence derives from a woman between 18 and 29 years old who had recovered from COVID-19. The CDR3 bases are TGTGCCAGCAGCGTAGCAACAGGGCTCACAGATACGCAGTATTTT. This gives the protein CASSVATGLTDTQYF.